This passage covers 26 T cell receptor beta chains from one sample sequenced in a study of beta chain features in type 1 diabetes. The whole isolated RNA underwent reverse transcription, so sequencing captured expressed TCRB transcripts. Here immunoSEQ multiplex PCR was the method, and the copy in TCRdb shows in-frame clones only, minus some. This sample has 200,000 to 250,000 clones, with around 9.9% found just once. Material for sequencing was central memory CD4+ T cells from blood. These receptors originate from a man aged 18 to 30 in good health.

Regarding this clone: This sample also contains other DNA sequences that code for the same CDR3. The chain carries TRBV5-1 and TRBJ2-5; 7 bases fit TRBD2. V dropped 0 bases and J dropped 1; count of bases not matched to a gene: 0. The V gene's germline CDR1 is SGHRS and CDR2 YFSETQ. The CDR3 runs to 14 residues. CDR3 loop: CASSLAGGQETQYF. For the CDR3, the DNA is TGCGCCAGCAGCTTGGCGGGGGGCCAAGAGACCCAGTACTTC. Full variable domain (remainder filled in from reference TRBV5-1 and TRBJ2-5): KAGVTQTPRYLIKTRGQQVTLSCSPISGHRSVSWYQQTPGQGLQFLFEYFSETQRNKGNFPGRFSGRQFSNSRSEMNVSTLELGDSALYLCASSLAGGQETQYFGPGTRLLVL.

The genes are TRBV27 and TRBJ1-2; TRBD1 is a possible D gene (5 bases). V lost 6 bases and J lost 2, with 10 bases in between. This CDR3 is 13 amino acids long. The germline gives CDR1 MNHEY, CDR2 SMNVEV (reference sequence). The CDR3 reads CASSPGPNYGYTF. The CDR3 region has the DNA TGTGCCAGCAGCCCGGGACCGAACTATGGCTACACCTTC.

This clone was recorded a few times. The chain has TRBV6-1 and TRBJ2-7; no clear D gene. CDR3 size: 14 residues. Trimming removed 2 bases from V and 5 bases from J, with 13 bases in between. From germline, CDR1 is MNHNS and CDR2 SASEGT. In DNA, the CDR3 is TGTGCCAGCAGTGAAAGGACCGACTTCCACGAGCAGTACTTC. It translates to CASSERTDFHEQYF.

The chain uses TRBV10-3 and TRBJ2-5; possibly TRBD2 for D (6 bases). The J call is in doubt because the DNA end fits TRBJ2-7 better. The CDR3 sequence is 14 residues long. Germline lookup yields CDR1 ENHRY and CDR2 SYGVKD. The CDR3 DNA sequence: TGTGCCATCAGCGTAGCGGATTTCTCCTACGAGCAGTACTTC. It encodes CAISVADFSYEQYF.

This clone was seen only a few times. The rearrangement joins TRBV29-1 to TRBJ2-7, with 8 bases identical to TRBD2. The trim removed 7 bases at V and 2 bases at J, leaving 7 bases unmatched. The CDR3 sequence is 13 residues long. Germline CDR1 is SQVTM and CDR2 is ANQGSEA. Written as DNA, the CDR3 is TGCAGCGCGGGAGGGGGAGCTCCCTACGAGCAGTACTTC. It yields the protein CSAGGGAPYEQYF.

The rearrangement uses TRBV7-9 and TRBJ2-7; tentative D call: TRBD2 (6 bases). Germline CDR1 SEHNR, CDR2 FQNEAQ (reference sequence). V shed 3 bases and J shed 6 bases, with 24 bases lying between them. The CDR3 is 17 residues long. The CDR3 DNA reads as TGTGCCAGCAGCTTCGCCCTAGCGACATCCCTTGGGAGCGAGCAGTACTTC. Translation: CASSFALATSLGSEQYF.

This clone was detected a few times. V usage is TRBV5-1 and J usage is TRBJ1-1; TRBD1 agrees at 7 bases. Trimming took 2 bases from V and 1 from J; bases not matched to a gene: 5. Per the germline V gene, CDR1 is SGHRS and CDR2 is YFSETQ. There are 15 residues in the CDR3. CDR3 in DNA: TGCGCCAGCAGCTTCCTGACAGGGAGGAACACTGAAGCTTTCTTT. Amino acid sequence: CASSFLTGRNTEAFF.

This clone was detected only a few times. This chain uses TRBV18 with TRBJ2-7; 9 bases are a match to TRBD2. The length of the CDR3 is 15 residues. The germline gives CDR1 KGHSH, CDR2 LQKENI. Trimming removed 3 bases from V and 2 bases from J; junction bases left unmatched: 5. The CDR3 DNA sequence: TGTGCCAGCTCACCTAAGACTAGCGGAACCTACGAGCAGTACTTC. Residues: CASSPKTSGTYEQYF.

This clone appeared many times. The chain is built from TRBV5-1 and TRBJ2-5; D is ambiguous. The CDR3 has 14 amino acids. Germline V gene sequence: CDR1 SGHRS, CDR2 YFSETQ. V was trimmed by 0 bases and J by 2 bases, leaving 8 bases between them. DNA for the CDR3: TGCGCCAGCAGCTTGGGTTTCGAACAAGAGACCCAGTACTTC. Translated, it gives CASSLGFEQETQYF.

A note on this clone: The same CDR3 can be traced to other DNA sequences in this sample. The genes are TRBV7-2 and TRBJ2-7; 10 bases are a match to TRBD1. The CDR3 is 14 amino acids. J was trimmed by 3 bases and V by 5 bases; bases with no gene match: 4. The germline V gene encodes CDR1 SGHTA and CDR2 FQGNSA. CDR3 DNA sequence: TGTGCCAGCAGCATCAGGGACAGGGGCTACGAGCAGTACTTC. It specifies CASSIRDRGYEQYF.

The rearrangement links TRBV30 to TRBJ2-7, with TRBD2 matching over 7 bases. Germline CDR1 GTSNPN, CDR2 SVGIG (reference sequence). V dropped 2 bases and J dropped 3; count of bases not matched to a gene: 7. This CDR3 is built from 14 residues. The CDR3 here is CAWSRGGDYYEQYF. CDR3 nucleotides: TGTGCCTGGAGTAGGGGAGGGGATTACTACGAGCAGTACTTC.

The chain has TRBV11-2 and TRBJ2-1; D might be TRBD2 (5 bases). The CDR3 is 14 residues long. Trimming left V 4 bases short and J 4 bases short, with 11 bases between. The germline gives CDR1 SGHAT, CDR2 FQNNGV. CDR3 sequence reads: CASSSQRTYNEQFF. DNA of the CDR3: TGTGCCAGCAGCTCCCAGCGGACTTACAATGAGCAGTTCTTC.

This clone was picked up a small number of times. This sequence joins TRBV14 and TRBJ2-7; tentatively, D is TRBD1 (6 bases). The germline V and J ends were trimmed by 1 base and 3 bases, with 13 bases remaining between them. Germline V lookup: CDR1 SGHDN, CDR2 FVKESK. CDR3 size: 15 residues. For the CDR3, the DNA is TGTGCCAGCAGCCAAGGGTTCGGGACACTCTACGAGCAGTACTTC. Translating it yields CASSQGFGTLYEQYF.

This clone appeared a few times. The same CDR3 also results from other DNA sequences found in this sample. The chain combines TRBV6-1 with TRBJ1-2, with TRBD1 identical over 7 bases. V was pared by 8 bases and J by 2 bases, with 5 bases of the junction left unmatched. CDR3 length: 13 amino acids. Germline values: CDR1 MNHNS, CDR2 SASEGT. The CDR3 DNA reads TGTGCCAGCCAGACAGGGAACAACTATGGCTACACCTTC. This translates into CASQTGNNYGYTF.

This clone was picked up many times. The chain recombines TRBV7-2 with TRBJ1-5, with D tentatively TRBD1 (5 bases). This CDR3 is 14 amino acids long. V dropped 6 bases and J dropped 2 bases, with 11 bases sitting between them. Germline CDR1 reads SGHTA; CDR2 reads FQGNSA. The CDR3 reads CASSWDFRNQPQHF. The CDR3 DNA is TGTGCCAGCAGTTGGGACTTCCGCAATCAGCCCCAGCATTTT.

There are a few counts of this clone. The chain uses TRBV6-1 and TRBJ1-5; no firm D call. The germline V gene has CDR1 MNHNS and CDR2 SASEGT. The V end lost 7 bases, the J end lost 7 bases, and 20 bases lay between the germline ends. The CDR3 runs 15 residues. The CDR3 region has the DNA TGTGCCAGCAAAGGGCGCGGGCCCCAGGCACAGCCCCAGCATTTT. It specifies CASKGRGPQAQPQHF.

This clone was observed many times. This sequence joins TRBV27 and TRBJ2-7; weak D call: TRBD1 (6 bases). The germline V gene encodes CDR1 MNHEY and CDR2 SMNVEV (reference sequence). There are 13 residues in the CDR3. Trimming pared 10 bases from V and 0 bases from J, leaving 13 bases between. CDR3 residues: CATMTGNSYEQYF. As DNA, the CDR3 is TGTGCCACCATGACAGGCAACTCCTACGAGCAGTACTTC.

This clone has only a few counts. The chain couples TRBV7-9 to TRBJ1-1, with D possibly matching TRBD1 (6 bases). This CDR3 is built from 14 residues. Trimming removed 2 bases at V and 2 bases at J, with 9 bases between. Germline CDR1 is SEHNR and CDR2 is FQNEAQ (reference sequence). CDR3 in amino acids: CASSLRTANTEAFF. In DNA form, the CDR3 reads TGTGCCAGCAGCTTAAGGACAGCTAACACTGAAGCTTTCTTT.

V is TRBV11-1 and J is TRBJ1-1, with D perhaps matching TRBD1 (5 bases). This CDR3 is built from 14 residues. Germline V lookup: CDR1 SGHAT, CDR2 FQDESV (reference sequence). Deletions cut 5 bases from V and 6 bases from J, with 16 bases between. CDR3 in amino acids: CASSLGPGYAEAFF. As DNA, the CDR3 is TGTGCCAGCAGCCTGGGTCCAGGGTACGCTGAAGCTTTCTTT.

The V gene is TRBV30, the J gene TRBJ2-3, with 9 positions matching TRBD2. Germline CDR1 is GTSNPN and CDR2 is SVGIG (reference sequence). The CDR3 has 14 amino acids. V was clipped by 2 bases and J by 2 bases; unmatched bases: 2. The CDR3 protein is CAWSRLADTDTQYF. The CDR3, as DNA: TGTGCCTGGAGTAGACTAGCGGACACAGATACGCAGTATTTT.

On this clone itself: One end of the junction is discordant with germline, which a read error may explain. The genes are TRBV29-1 and TRBJ2-1, with D possibly TRBD2 on 6 matching bases. The CDR3 totals 16 residues. Germline-derived CDR1 and CDR2 are SQVTM and ANQGSEA. The chain's CDR3 is CCVGSLTGASYNEQFF. CDR3 DNA sequence: TGCTGCGTTGGGTCTCTAACGGGAGCCTCATACAATGAGCAGTTCTTC.

The rearrangement joins TRBV7-2 to TRBJ2-3, with 9 bases lining up with TRBD2. Germline lookup yields CDR1 SGHTA and CDR2 FQGNSA. The CDR3 runs to 16 residues. V lost 5 bases and J lost 1; bases outside the gene matches: 7. CDR3 coding DNA: TGTGCCAGCAGCACCCGGACTAGCGCGGGCACAGATACGCAGTATTTT. Encoded protein: CASSTRTSAGTDTQYF.

V is TRBV20-1 and J is TRBJ2-1; TRBD2 agrees at 8 bases. The V and J ends lost 6 bases and 14 bases, in that order; junction bases with no gene match: 9. The CDR3 runs to 11 residues. The germline V gene encodes CDR1 DFQATT and CDR2 SNEGSKA (reference sequence). CDR3 nucleotide sequence: TGCAGTGCAAGTAACCCGGGGGGGGAGTTCTTC. This encodes CSASNPGGEFF.

On this clone itself: A much larger clone differs by one base, so this may be a read error. The rearrangement uses TRBV6-1 and TRBJ1-5; 8 nucleotides match TRBD1. Per germline, CDR1 MNHNS and CDR2 SASEGT. Trimming removed 6 bases from V and 2 bases from J; junction bases left unmatched: 3. CDR3 length: 14 residues. The CDR3 DNA is TGTGCCAGCAGCCAGGACAGGGGCAATCAGCCCCAGCATTTT. This encodes CASSQDRGNQPQHF.

In this sample, this clone turned up a few times. The chain combines TRBV30 with TRBJ2-7, with a tentative D call TRBD1 (5 bases). The ends were cut back, 5 bases at V and 3 bases at J, with 11 bases in the middle. Germline lookup yields CDR1 GTSNPN and CDR2 SVGIG (reference sequence). The CDR3 runs to 12 residues. In nucleotides, the CDR3 is TGTGCCTGGGGTCGGACAAACTACGAGCAGTACTTC. Translated, it gives CAWGRTNYEQYF.

V and J are TRBV14 and TRBJ1-2, with TRBD1 as a possible D gene (5 bases). The germline gives CDR1 SGHDN, CDR2 FVKESK. The CDR3 loop spans 15 amino acids. V lost 0 bases to trimming and J lost 6 bases, with 14 bases between them. The CDR3 here is CASSQDWQGGDGYTF. DNA of the CDR3: TGTGCCAGCAGCCAAGACTGGCAGGGTGGTGATGGCTACACCTTC.